This T cell receptor beta chain was found in a study of cytomegalovirus exposure and HLA in healthy donors. The PCR made use of 60 Vbeta and 13 Jbeta primers. TCRdb's table, derived via immunoSEQ multiplex PCR, lists solely in-frame clones and lacks some. This table holds 80,000 to 100,000 clones, around 85% found once. Findings and caveats of the study: TCR beta sequences reportedly predicted most subjects' HLA-A and HLA-B alleles accurately. About 180 TCR beta chains were listed as cytomegalovirus-associated.

Each donor was healthy, and each was a bone marrow donor. Concerning this clone itself: Its antigen is not identified.

CDR3 length equals 15 residues. V was cut by 5 bases and J by 2 bases, with 15 bases left in between. CDR1 and CDR2 from the germline V gene are SGHAT and FQNNGV. The sample consisted of PBMCs. The V gene is TRBV11-2, the J gene TRBJ1-1, with D uncertain. This clonotype was obtained from a man aged 35 to 55 in good health and CMV-seropositive. This CDR3 reads CASSPKVLLNTEAFF. The CDR3 nucleotides read TGTGCCAGCAGCCCTAAAGTCCTACTTAACACTGAAGCTTTCTTT.